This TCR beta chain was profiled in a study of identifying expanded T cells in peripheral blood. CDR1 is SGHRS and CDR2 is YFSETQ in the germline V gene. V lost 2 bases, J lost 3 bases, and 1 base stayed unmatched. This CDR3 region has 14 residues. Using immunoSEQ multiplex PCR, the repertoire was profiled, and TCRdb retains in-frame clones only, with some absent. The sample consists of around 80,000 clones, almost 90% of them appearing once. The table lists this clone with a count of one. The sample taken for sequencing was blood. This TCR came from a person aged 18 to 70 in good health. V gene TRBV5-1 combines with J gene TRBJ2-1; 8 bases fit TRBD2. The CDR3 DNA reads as TGCGCCAGCAGCTTAGGGACTAGCTACAATGAGCAGTTCTTC. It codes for CASSLGTSYNEQFF.